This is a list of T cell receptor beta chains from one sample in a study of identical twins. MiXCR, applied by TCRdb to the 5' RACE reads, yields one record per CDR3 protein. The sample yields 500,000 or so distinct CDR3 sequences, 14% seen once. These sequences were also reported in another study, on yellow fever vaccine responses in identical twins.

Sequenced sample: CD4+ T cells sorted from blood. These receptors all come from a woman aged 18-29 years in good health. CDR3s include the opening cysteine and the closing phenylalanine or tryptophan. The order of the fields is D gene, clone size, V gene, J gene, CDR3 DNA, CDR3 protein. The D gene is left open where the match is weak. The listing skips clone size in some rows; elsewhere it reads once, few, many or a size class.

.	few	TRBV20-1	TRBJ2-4	TGCAGTGCTAGAATGGGCCCCACAGGAAAGTACTTC	CSARMGPTGKYF
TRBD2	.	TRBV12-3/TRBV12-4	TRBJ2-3	TGTGCCAGCAGTTCGACGGACTTAGCGGGAGGGCCAGATACGCAGTATTTT	CASSSTDLAGGPDTQYF
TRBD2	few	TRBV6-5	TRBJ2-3	TGTGCCAGCAGTTACTCGGGAGGGAGGGCCACAGATACGCAGTATTTT	CASSYSGGRATDTQYF
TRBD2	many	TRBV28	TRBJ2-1	TGTGCCAGCAGTGAAAAGACTAGCGGGAGACGGAATGAGCAGTTCTTC	CASSEKTSGRRNEQFF
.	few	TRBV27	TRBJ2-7	TGTGCCAGCAGAAGGGGGGCAGGACAATCCTACGAGCAGTACTTC	CASRRGAGQSYEQYF
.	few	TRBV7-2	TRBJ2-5	TGTGCCAGCAGCTTTACGACCCAAGAGACCCAGTACTTC	CASSFTTQETQYF
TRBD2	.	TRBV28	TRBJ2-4	TGTGCCAGCAGTTCGGGACTAGCAAAGTCCTCTGGGATTCAGTACTTC	CASSSGLAKSSGIQYF
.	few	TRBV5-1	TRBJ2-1	TGCGCCAGCAGCCTCAGGGTTCCCCTCTACAATGAGCAGTTCTTC	CASSLRVPLYNEQFF
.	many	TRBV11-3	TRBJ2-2	TGTGCCAGCAGCTTGAGAGACACCGGGGAGCTGTTTTTT	CASSLRDTGELFF
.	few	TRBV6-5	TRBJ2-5	TGTGCCAGCAGTTCTAGGGGGGAAGAGACCCAGTACTTC	CASSSRGEETQYF
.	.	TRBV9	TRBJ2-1	TGTGCCAGCAGCGTAGCTACTAGCTGGGACAATGAGCAGTTCTTC	CASSVATSWDNEQFF
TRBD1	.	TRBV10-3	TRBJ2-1	TGTGCCATCAGTGAAGCCACGGGACAGGGCGTAGGAAGGGTCTTC	CAISEATGQGVGRVF
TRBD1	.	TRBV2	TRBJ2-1	TGTGCCAGCAGCCCCAGGACAGGGGTCGTTGAGCAGTTCTTC	CASSPRTGVVEQFF
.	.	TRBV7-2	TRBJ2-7	TGTGCCAGCAGCTTTTCCCCTCGAGGGAGTCAAGTCTACGAGCAGTACTTC	CASSFSPRGSQVYEQYF
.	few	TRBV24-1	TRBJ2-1	TGTGCCACCAGTGTCCCACCTAGCAGCTCTGAGCAGTTCTTC	CATSVPPSSSEQFF
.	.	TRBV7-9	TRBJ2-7	TGTGCCAGCAGCTCCGGCGAGCAGTACTTC	CASSSGEQYF
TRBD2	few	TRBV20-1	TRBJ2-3	TGCAGTGCACCGCTAGCGGGAGGAGGAGATACGCAGTATTTT	CSAPLAGGGDTQYF
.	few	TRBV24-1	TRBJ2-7	TGTGCCACCAGTGTGACCGGCGAGCAGTACTTC	CATSVTGEQYF
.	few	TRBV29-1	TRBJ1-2	TGCAGCGTTCCCGGGAGGGAGGACTATGGCTACACCTTC	CSVPGREDYGYTF
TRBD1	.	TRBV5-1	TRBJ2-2	TGCGCCAGCAGGGCCGGGACAGGGGGTACCGGGGAGCTGTTTTTT	CASRAGTGGTGELFF
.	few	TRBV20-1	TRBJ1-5	TGCAGTGCTCTATCTCCCGGGGCCCAGCATTTT	CSALSPGAQHF
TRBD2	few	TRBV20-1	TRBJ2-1	TGCAGAGTGGAGGAGGGCGGGAGCGGATACAATGAGCAGTTCTTC	CRVEEGGSGYNEQFF
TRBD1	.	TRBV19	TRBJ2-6	TGTGCCAGTAGTAGCGGCTTGGGACAGGGGACCGGGGCCAACGTCCTGACTTTC	CASSSGLGQGTGANVLTF
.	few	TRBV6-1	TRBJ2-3	TGTGCCAGCTGTAGTAGCGCAGTTCCAGATACGCAGTATTTT	CASCSSAVPDTQYF